This T cell receptor beta chain was found in a study of identical twins. With V trimmed by 3 bases and J by 5 bases, 7 bases remained unmatched. This CDR3 is 16 amino acids long. The germline gives CDR1 SGHAT, CDR2 FQNNGV. TCRdb analysed the 5' RACE reads with MiXCR anew, one entry per CDR3 protein. Counted here are around 550,000 distinct CDR3 sequences, 13% to 15% occurring once; the ten biggest clones make up around 0.48%. The same sample was also studied in work on yellow fever vaccine responses in identical twins.

J is TRBJ2-1 and V is TRBV11-2; 10 bases are a match to TRBD2. The clonotype comes from a woman younger than 30 in good health. Sequenced input: CD4+ T cells sorted from blood. CDR3 DNA: TGTGCCAGCAGCTTGATAGCGGGGGGTACAAACAATGAGCAGTTCTTC. As protein: CASSLIAGGTNNEQFF.